What follows are 13 T cell receptor beta chains derived from one specimen sequenced in a study of cytomegalovirus exposure and HLA in healthy donors (dated by TCRdb to about 2017). The method behind the library was the immunoSEQ multiplex PCR assay. For the multiplex PCR, a mixture combining 60 forward primers for TCR Vbeta segments and 13 reverse primers for TCR Jbeta segments was used. TCRdb holds this immuneACCESS table with in-frame rearrangements only. Some clones are missing; in checked studies, unresolved V genes explain under half, and the rest has no known cause. The sample yields some 190,000 clones; about 85% were counted once. The ten biggest clones cover 1.2% to 1.5% of the sample. The sample comprised PBMCs. The origin of the receptors is a girl between 10 and 17 years old in good health and CMV-seropositive.

The V and J genes are TRBV27 and TRBJ1-5; D may be TRBD1 (5 bases). The CDR3 is 18 residues long. The germline gives CDR1 MNHEY, CDR2 SMNVEV (reference sequence). V gave up 0 bases and J gave up 2 bases, with 17 bases separating them. The CDR3 sequence: CASSLSYMKGGGNQPQHF. The CDR3 bases are TGTGCCAGCAGTTTATCGTACATGAAGGGAGGGGGCAATCAGCCCCAGCATTTT.

This chain uses TRBV19 with TRBJ2-7, with 8 nucleotides matching TRBD1. V trimming: 5 bases; J trimming: 3 bases; junction bases outside the gene matches: 12. Germline CDR1 and CDR2: LNHDA and SQIVND (reference sequence). The CDR3 extends over 16 amino acids. The CDR3 spells CASSPEGQVGYYEQYF. For the CDR3, the DNA is TGTGCCAGTAGTCCTGAGGGACAGGTGGGATACTACGAGCAGTACTTC.

The chain recombines TRBV7-6 with TRBJ2-7, with D perhaps TRBD2 (5 bases). The CDR3 has 11 residues. Between the trimmed V and J ends, which lost 5 bases and 6 bases, there was a span of 8 bases. Germline lookup yields CDR1 SGHVS and CDR2 FNYEAQ. As DNA, the CDR3 is TGTGCCAGCAGCCAAAGCGGCGAGCAGTACTTC. Amino acids: CASSQSGEQYF.

Only a few counts were recorded for this clone. The V gene is TRBV4-2, the J gene TRBJ1-5; 7 bases map to TRBD1. The CDR3 sequence is 16 residues long. V lost 5 bases, J lost 0 bases, and 7 bases stayed unmatched. Germline CDR1 LGHNA, CDR2 YNFKEQ. The CDR3 DNA reads as TGTGCCAGCAGCTACGAACAGGGGACTAGCAATCAGCCCCAGCATTTT. It codes for CASSYEQGTSNQPQHF.

The CDR3 reads CAWAGTSGRSEQFF. In nucleotides, the CDR3 is TGTGCCTGGGCCGGGACTAGCGGGAGAAGTGAGCAGTTCTTC. The V and J genes are TRBV30 and TRBJ2-1, with TRBD2 matching 14 bases. After removal of 5 bases from V and 9 bases from J, the junction contained 6 bases not matched to a gene. CDR1 GTSNPN and CDR2 SVGIG come from the germline V gene (reference sequence). This CDR3 has 14 residues.

This clone was counted a few times. The chain links TRBV7-6 to TRBJ2-1, with a weak D call TRBD1 (5 bases). V was shortened by 2 bases and J by 4 bases, with 18 bases between the two germline ends. Germline V gives CDR1 SGHVS, CDR2 FNYEAQ. The length of the CDR3 is 17 residues. The DNA for the CDR3 is TGTGCCAGCAGCTTATCCCGATTGACAGACGGGTACAATGAGCAGTTCTTC. Its protein is CASSLSRLTDGYNEQFF. Combining the CDR3 with reference TRBV7-6 and TRBJ2-1 gives the whole variable domain GAGVSQSPRYKVTKRGQDVALRCDPISGHVSLYWYRQALGQGPEFLTYFNYEAQQDKSGLPNDRFSAERPEGSISTLTIQRTEQRDSAMYRCASSLSRLTDGYNEQFFGPGTRLTVL.

DNA of the CDR3: TGTGCCAGCAGCTCACAGGGTAGCAACACCGGGGAGCTGTTTTTT. Translating gives CASSSQGSNTGELFF. The chain is built from TRBV7-6 and TRBJ2-2; tentative D call: TRBD1 (6 bases). Trimming took 4 bases from V and 2 from J, leaving 11 bases between them. CDR1 and CDR2 (germline): SGHVS, FNYEAQ. The length of the CDR3 is 15 residues.

This chain links TRBV6-1 with TRBJ2-2; TRBD2 might be the D (6 bases). V gave up 8 bases and J gave up 4 bases, with 17 bases separating them. Germline values: CDR1 MNHNS, CDR2 SASEGT. This CDR3 is built from 15 residues. This CDR3 is CASCNGLMITGELFF. The CDR3 nucleotides read TGTGCCAGCTGTAACGGACTAATGATCACCGGGGAGCTGTTTTTT.

V usage is TRBV2 and J usage is TRBJ1-1; TRBD1 is a possible D gene (5 bases). V was pared by 5 bases and J by 1 base, with 20 bases between. This CDR3 is 17 amino acids long. Looked up from germline, CDR1 is SNHLY and CDR2 is FYNNEI. CDR3: CASSIAGPNLGNTEAFF. The CDR3, as DNA: TGTGCCAGCAGTATTGCGGGACCCAACTTAGGGAACACTGAAGCTTTCTTT.

This chain's CDR3 is CASSIDLGASYSNQPQHF. CDR3 nucleotide sequence: TGTGCCAGTAGTATAGATCTAGGGGCAAGTTATAGCAATCAGCCCCAGCATTTT. The chain recombines TRBV19 with TRBJ1-5; possible D gene TRBD1, 5 bases. Germline CDR1 reads LNHDA; CDR2 reads SQIVND (reference sequence). With 0 bases removed from V and 0 bases from J, the gap between germline ends came to 15 bases. The CDR3 loop spans 18 amino acids.

V is TRBV5-1 and J is TRBJ2-7, with TRBD1 matching over 9 bases. Germline V gene data show CDR1 as SGHRS and CDR2 as YFSETQ. Trimming removed 4 bases from V and 1 base from J; junction bases left unmatched: 12. The CDR3 consists of 17 residues. The CDR3 reads CASSPLLTGQGSYEQYF. Written as DNA, the CDR3 is TGCGCCAGCAGCCCCCTGCTGACGGGACAGGGATCCTACGAGCAGTACTTC.

The CDR3 loop reads CASSQDRVINQPQHF. CDR3 coding DNA: TGTGCCAGCAGCCAGGACAGGGTCATCAATCAGCCCCAGCATTTT. The chain employs TRBV4-2 and TRBJ1-5; 8 bases fit TRBD1. Per the germline V gene, CDR1 is LGHNA and CDR2 is YNFKEQ. The CDR3 extends over 15 amino acids. The V and J ends lost 3 bases and 3 bases, in that order; junction bases with no gene match: 4.

The chain carries TRBV14 and TRBJ2-2, with D unresolved. Trimming stripped 0 bases from V and 2 bases from J, with 10 bases between. The length of the CDR3 is 16 residues. Germline V lookup: CDR1 SGHDN, CDR2 FVKESK. CDR3 amino acids: CASSQEAYTNTGELFF. The CDR3 coding sequence is TGTGCCAGCAGCCAAGAAGCCTATACCAACACCGGGGAGCTGTTTTTT.